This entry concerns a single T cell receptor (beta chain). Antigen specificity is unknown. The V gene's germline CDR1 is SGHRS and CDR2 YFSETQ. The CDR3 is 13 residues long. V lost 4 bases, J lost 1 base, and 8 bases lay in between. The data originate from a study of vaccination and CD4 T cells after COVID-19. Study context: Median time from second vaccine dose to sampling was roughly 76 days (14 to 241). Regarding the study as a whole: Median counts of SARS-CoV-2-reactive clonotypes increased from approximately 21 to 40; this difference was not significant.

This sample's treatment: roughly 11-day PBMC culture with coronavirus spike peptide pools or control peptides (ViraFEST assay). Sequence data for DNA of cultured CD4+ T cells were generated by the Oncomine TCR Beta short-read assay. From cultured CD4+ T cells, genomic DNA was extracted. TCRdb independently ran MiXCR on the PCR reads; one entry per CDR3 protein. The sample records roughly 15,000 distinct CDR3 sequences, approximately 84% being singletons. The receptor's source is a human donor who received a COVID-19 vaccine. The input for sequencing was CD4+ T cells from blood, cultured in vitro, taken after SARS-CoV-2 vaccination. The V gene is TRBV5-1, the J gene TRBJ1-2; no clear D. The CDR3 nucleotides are TGCGCCAGCAGCCCCGGAGGTAACTATGGCTACACCTTC. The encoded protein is CASSPGGNYGYTF.